The source of this T cell receptor (beta chain) is a study of neurological immune-mediated disorders. CDR1 is SGHAT, CDR2 FQNNGV, per germline. CDR3 length: 12 residues. Findings and caveats of the study: In HTLV-1-associated myelopathy, TCR clonal expansion was greatest, and in multiple sclerosis it was least, below healthy controls.

TCRdb analysed the 5' RACE reads with MiXCR anew, one entry per CDR3 protein. The repertoire holds 25,000 to 35,000 distinct CDR3 sequences, with about 15% as singletons. PBMCs stored at -80 C, numbering 2 million, were the origin of the unsorted libraries. This clonotype has ten or more counts. The antigen is undetermined. An end of the junction differs from the germline gene, which may be a read error. The specimen was PBMCs. The sequence was obtained from a man in his 70s in good health. The chain links TRBV11-2 to TRBJ2-5; 8 bases line up with TRBD1. CDR3 loop: CASSLSWDRPNF. The CDR3 coding sequence is TGTGCCAGCAGCTTATCGTGGGACAGGCCCAACTTC.